This TCR beta chain was obtained from a study of T cell changes during pregnancy in multiple sclerosis. The CDR3 has 14 amino acids. Germline V lookup: CDR1 GTSNPN, CDR2 SVGIG (reference sequence). Trimming stripped 1 base from V and 7 bases from J, with 14 bases between. Using immunoSEQ multiplex PCR, the repertoire was profiled, and TCRdb retains in-frame clones only, with some absent. The table shows under 70,000 clones, with approximately 94% occurring only once. This TCR was sampled from a female donor with multiple sclerosis, enrolled in a pregnancy study. The V and J genes are TRBV30 and TRBJ2-1; a possible D gene is TRBD1 (6 bases). The starting material was CD8+ T cells from peripheral blood mononuclear cells, obtained after pregnancy. CDR3 nucleotides: TGTGCCTGGAGTGCCAACCGGGACATTAATGAGCAGTTCTTC. Its translation: CAWSANRDINEQFF.